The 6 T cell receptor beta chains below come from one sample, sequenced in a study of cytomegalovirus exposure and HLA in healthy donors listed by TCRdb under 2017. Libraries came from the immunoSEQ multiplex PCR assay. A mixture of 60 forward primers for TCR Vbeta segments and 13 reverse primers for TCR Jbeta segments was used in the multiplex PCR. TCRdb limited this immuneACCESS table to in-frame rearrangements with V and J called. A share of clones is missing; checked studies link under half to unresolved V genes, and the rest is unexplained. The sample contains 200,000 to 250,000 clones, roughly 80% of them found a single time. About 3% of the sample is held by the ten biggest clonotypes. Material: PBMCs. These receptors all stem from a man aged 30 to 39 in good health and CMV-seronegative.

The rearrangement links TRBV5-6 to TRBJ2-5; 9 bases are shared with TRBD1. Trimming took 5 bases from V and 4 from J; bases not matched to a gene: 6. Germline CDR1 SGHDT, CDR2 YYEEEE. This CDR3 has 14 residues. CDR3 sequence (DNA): TGTGCCAGCAGACGGACAGGGGAAGTAGAGACCCAGTACTTC. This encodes CASRRTGEVETQYF.

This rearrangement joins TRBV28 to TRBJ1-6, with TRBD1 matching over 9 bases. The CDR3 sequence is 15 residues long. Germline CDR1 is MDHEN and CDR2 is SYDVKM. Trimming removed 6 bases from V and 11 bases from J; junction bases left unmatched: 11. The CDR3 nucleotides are TGTGCCAGCAGACCCCGGGACAGGGCCCTTGCACCCCTCCACTTT. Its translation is CASRPRDRALAPLHF.

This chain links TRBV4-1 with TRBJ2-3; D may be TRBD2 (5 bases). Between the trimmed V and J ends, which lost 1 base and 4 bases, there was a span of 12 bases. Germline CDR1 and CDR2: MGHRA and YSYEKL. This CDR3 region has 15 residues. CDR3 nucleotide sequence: TGCGCCAGCAGCCAAGTTGTAGCGTCCGCAGATACGCAGTATTTT. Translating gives CASSQVVASADTQYF.

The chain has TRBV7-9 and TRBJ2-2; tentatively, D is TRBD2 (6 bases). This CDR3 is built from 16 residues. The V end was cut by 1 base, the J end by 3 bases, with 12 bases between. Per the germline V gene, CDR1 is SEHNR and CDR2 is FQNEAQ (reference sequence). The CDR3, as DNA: TGTGCCAGCAGCTTAGATCTAGCGAGGGACACCGGGGAGCTGTTTTTT. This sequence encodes CASSLDLARDTGELFF.

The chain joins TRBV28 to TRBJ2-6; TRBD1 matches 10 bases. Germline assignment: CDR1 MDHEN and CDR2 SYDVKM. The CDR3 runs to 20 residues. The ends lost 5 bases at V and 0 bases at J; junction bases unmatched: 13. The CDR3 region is CASSLVGQGFSYSGANVLTF. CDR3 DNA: TGTGCCAGCAGTCTTGTGGGACAGGGGTTCTCTTACTCTGGGGCCAACGTCCTGACTTTC.

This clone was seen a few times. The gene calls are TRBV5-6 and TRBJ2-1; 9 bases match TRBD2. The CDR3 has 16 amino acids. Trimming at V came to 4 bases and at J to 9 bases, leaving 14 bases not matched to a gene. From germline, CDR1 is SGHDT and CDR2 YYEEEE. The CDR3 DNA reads TGTGCCAGCAGCCCTTTTGGCGCGGGGGGGCTGAGTGAGCAGTTCTTC. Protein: CASSPFGAGGLSEQFF.